The clone carrying this T cell receptor beta chain appeared a single time. Germline CDR1 SGHTA, CDR2 FQGTGA. Between the trimmed V and J ends, which lost 5 bases and 4 bases, there was a span of 9 bases. The CDR3 runs to 13 residues. The sample belongs to a study of T cell responses to AZD1222 COVID-19 vaccine. TCRdb's table, derived via immunoSEQ multiplex PCR, lists solely in-frame clones and lacks some. The sample yields about 150,000 clones, about 88% seen once. Sequencing was performed on peripheral blood, taken on day 0 of AZD1222 vaccination. This chain connects TRBV7-3 to TRBJ1-5; D may be TRBD1 (5 bases). This TCR was sampled from an adult in good health. The CDR3 sequence is CASSQGQNQPQHF. CDR3 nucleotide sequence: TGTGCCAGCAGCCAAGGACAAAATCAGCCCCAGCATTTT.